The clone carrying this T cell receptor (beta chain) appeared many times. The sample belongs to a study of T cells in Graves' hyperthyroidism and ophthalmopathy. RNA transcripts were the template for amplifying TCR beta CDR3 regions. Using the HTBI primer set, a first-round RT-PCR was run on the TCR CDR3. A single record per CDR3 protein comes from TCRdb applying MiXCR to the multiplex PCR reads. The profile covers nearly 600,000 distinct CDR3 sequences, with more than 11% appearing a single time and 5% to 7% taken by the ten largest. The CDR3 has 14 amino acids. Looked up from germline, CDR1 is SQVTM and CDR2 is ANQGSEA. V lost 6 bases to trimming and J lost 8 bases; unmatched junction nucleotides: 13. Those with hyperthyroidism were 18 to 65 years old, newly diagnosed, and ill for under 2 months.

The chain joins TRBV29-1 to TRBJ1-2, with 9 bases fitting TRBD1. The sequence was obtained from a woman in her 30s with Graves' hyperthyroidism that later progressed to Graves' ophthalmopathy. Sequencing was performed on blood. The CDR3 sequence is CSVRTDRDRDGYTF. Written as DNA, the CDR3 is TGCAGCGTACGTACTGACCGGGACAGGGACGGCTACACCTTC.